This passage covers 22 T cell receptor beta chains from one sample sequenced in a study of Graves' ophthalmopathy and Graves' hyperthyroidism. As the template, RNA transcripts were used to amplify TCR beta CDR3 regions. Second-round multiplex PCR came after a first-round RT-PCR that employed HTBI primers. TCRdb re-called the multiplex PCR reads through MiXCR, storing one row per CDR3 protein. The sample records around 1.1 million distinct CDR3 sequences, about two fifths being singletons. The material sequenced was peripheral blood or thyroid tissue (not recorded which). These receptors came from an adult man with Graves' hyperthyroidism.

V is TRBV2 and J is TRBJ2-3, with 8 bases fitting TRBD1. Germline V CDR1 and CDR2: SNHLY, FYNNEI. This CDR3 is 15 amino acids long. Trimming removed 6 bases from V and 3 bases from J; junction bases left unmatched: 8. CDR3 sequence (DNA): TGTGCCAGCAGAGCGACAGGGGTGGGAACAGATACGCAGTATTTT. This gives the protein CASRATGVGTDTQYF.

The V and J genes are TRBV12-3 or TRBV12-4 and TRBJ1-5; D unresolved. V was pared by 3 bases and J by 7 bases, with 13 bases between. This CDR3 has 14 residues. CDR3 in amino acids: CASSFRSREQPQHF. DNA of the CDR3: TGTGCCAGCAGTTTCAGGTCAAGGGAGCAGCCCCAGCATTTT.

This clonotype has ten or more counts. This sequence joins TRBV6-2 or TRBV6-3 and TRBJ2-7, with D perhaps given as TRBD1 or TRBD2 (5 bases each). From germline, CDR1 is MNHEY and CDR2 SVGEGT. The V end was cut by 7 bases, the J end by 1 base, with 11 bases between. The CDR3 length is 13 residues. CDR3 sequence reads: CASTPGPSYEQYF. The CDR3 nucleotides read TGTGCCAGCACTCCGGGACCGTCCTACGAGCAGTACTTC.

The table lists this clonotype with a few counts. This chain links TRBV7-2 with TRBJ1-1; D is possibly TRBD1 (5 bases). The germline gives CDR1 SGHTA, CDR2 FQGNSA. The ends were cut back, 1 base at V and 7 bases at J, with 13 bases in the middle. CDR3 length: 14 amino acids. As DNA, the CDR3 is TGTGCCAGCAGCTTAGGTTGGGGGTCCGGTGAAGCTTTCTTT. Its protein is CASSLGWGSGEAFF.

There are many counts of this clonotype. The chain is built from TRBV19 and TRBJ1-2; a possible D gene is TRBD1 (6 bases). The CDR3 contains 15 residues. Germline values: CDR1 LNHDA, CDR2 SQIVND (reference sequence). Between the trimmed V and J ends, which lost 5 bases and 8 bases, there was a span of 21 bases. The CDR3 DNA is TGTGCCAGTAGTCCACCAATACAGGGATCGTGGGGCTACACCTTC. Its translation: CASSPPIQGSWGYTF. The entire variable domain, with the rest obtained from reference TRBV19 and TRBJ1-2, is as follows: DGGITQSPKYLFRKEGQNVTLSCEQNLNHDAMYWYRQDPGQGLRLIYYSQIVNDFQKGDIAEGYSVSREKKESFPLTVTSAQKNPTAFYLCASSPPIQGSWGYTFGSGTRLTVV.

This clonotype was counted at least ten times. J is TRBJ1-2 and V is TRBV4-1; D perhaps matches TRBD1 (5 bases). The CDR3 sequence is 14 residues long. The germline V gene has CDR1 MGHRA and CDR2 YSYEKL. V lost 0 bases, J lost 8 bases, and 13 bases lay in between. CDR3 nucleotides: TGCGCCAGCAGCCAAGATGCAGGGAGGGGCGGCTACACCTTC. Its translation: CASSQDAGRGGYTF.

This clonotype was seen only a few times. J is TRBJ1-2 and V is TRBV12-3 or TRBV12-4; weak D call: TRBD1 (5 bases). V was clipped by 7 bases and J by 0 bases, with 12 bases between them. This CDR3 has 14 residues. The CDR3 DNA sequence: TGTGCCAGCACCACCAGGGTCCCTAACTATGGCTACACCTTC. Its protein product is CASTTRVPNYGYTF.

The rearrangement uses TRBV2 and TRBJ1-3, with a tentative D call TRBD1 (6 bases). Deletions cut 7 bases from V and 3 bases from J, with 19 bases between. Germline V lookup: CDR1 SNHLY, CDR2 FYNNEI. CDR3 length equals 16 residues. The CDR3 nucleotides read TGTGCCAGCACCCCTCGGGGGGGCTTAGGTGGAAACACCATATATTTT. It specifies CASTPRGGLGGNTIYF.

This clonotype was recorded a few times. The chain couples TRBV6-4 to TRBJ1-1; 7 bases are shared with TRBD1. Trimming at V came to 2 bases and at J to 5 bases, leaving 8 bases not matched to a gene. The V gene's germline CDR1 is MRHNA and CDR2 SNTAGT. This CDR3 region has 15 residues. CDR3 DNA sequence: TGTGCCAGCAGTGACACCGACAGGGCGAGGACTGAAGCTTTCTTT. Translated: CASSDTDRARTEAFF.

This clonotype was recorded at least ten times. The CDR3 loop reads CSGAGWDEQYF. The CDR3 DNA follows: TGCAGCGGAGCTGGCTGGGACGAGCAGTACTTC. J is TRBJ2-7 and V is TRBV29-1; no definite D call. CDR1 and CDR2 from the germline V gene are SQVTM and ANQGSEA. The CDR3 is made up of 11 amino acids. Trimming left V 7 bases short and J 5 bases short, with 12 bases between.

The chain is built from TRBV20-1 and TRBJ2-7, with 8 bases aligning to TRBD1. CDR3 length equals 16 residues. The V gene end was trimmed by 6 bases and the J gene end by 4 bases; junction bases not matched to a gene: 17. Germline V gene sequence: CDR1 DFQATT, CDR2 SNEGSKA (reference sequence). In DNA, the CDR3 is TGCAGTGCCAGCAGTGACTCCCTACAGGGGGTTTACGAGCAGTACTTC. Protein: CSASSDSLQGVYEQYF.

The rearrangement uses TRBV4-3 and TRBJ2-5; TRBD2 matches 14 bases. V was clipped by 1 base and J by 2 bases; unmatched bases: 3. The V gene's germline CDR1 is LGHNA and CDR2 YSLEER. The length of the CDR3 is 17 residues. The CDR3 bases are TGCGCCAGCAGCCAAGGGACTAGCGGGGGGACGCAAGAGACCCAGTACTTC. Amino acid sequence: CASSQGTSGGTQETQYF.

The DNA of the CDR3 is TGCAGCGTTGAAATAGCTAGCGGGAGCTCAGATACGCAGTATTTT. Its protein is CSVEIASGSSDTQYF. The chain couples TRBV29-1 to TRBJ2-3, with 10 bases that match TRBD2. The ends lost 2 bases at V and 4 bases at J; junction bases unmatched: 6. The CDR3 consists of 15 residues. In germline, CDR1 is SQVTM, CDR2 ANQGSEA.

This clonotype was counted ten times or more. The chain recombines TRBV7-9 with TRBJ2-5, with TRBD1 matching over 8 bases. The CDR3 runs to 15 residues. Trimming took 1 base from V and 3 from J; bases not matched to a gene: 4. Germline assignment: CDR1 SEHNR and CDR2 FQNEAQ (reference sequence). The CDR3 sequence is CASSLGQGFEETQYF. CDR3 DNA: TGTGCCAGCAGCTTAGGACAGGGGTTTGAAGAGACCCAGTACTTC.

This clonotype has a count of ten or more. This sequence joins TRBV7-9 and TRBJ2-6; D uncertain. Germline V gene sequence: CDR1 SEHNR, CDR2 FQNEAQ (reference sequence). Trimming stripped 2 bases from V and 2 bases from J, with 7 bases between. The CDR3 has 15 amino acids. CDR3: CASSLSGPGANVLTF. CDR3 DNA: TGTGCCAGCAGCTTAAGTGGGCCTGGGGCCAACGTCCTGACTTTC.

This clonotype was observed at least ten times. This CDR3 reads CSATLKNEYGYTF. The CDR3 region has the DNA TGCAGTGCGACGTTGAAGAATGAGTATGGCTACACCTTC. The V and J genes are TRBV20-1 and TRBJ1-2; D remains unclear. Germline-derived CDR1 and CDR2 are DFQATT and SNEGSKA (reference sequence). V lost 6 bases, J lost 5 bases, and 16 bases lay in between. The CDR3 covers 13 residues.

This chain joins TRBV19 and TRBJ2-2; 8 nucleotides line up with TRBD2. Germline V CDR1 and CDR2: LNHDA, SQIVND (reference sequence). J lost 4 bases, V lost 4 bases, and 20 bases had no gene match. The CDR3 is 20 amino acids. The CDR3 here is CASSTPRSGGPSGATGELFF. The CDR3 DNA reads as TGTGCCAGTAGTACCCCTCGGAGCGGGGGACCGTCGGGAGCCACCGGGGAGCTGTTTTTT.

V usage is TRBV7-9 and J usage is TRBJ2-7, with a tentative D call TRBD2 (7 bases). With 11 bases removed from V and 3 bases from J, the gap between germline ends came to 23 bases. This CDR3 has 15 amino acids. Germline V gives CDR1 SEHNR, CDR2 FQNEAQ (reference sequence). In DNA form, the CDR3 reads TGTGCCGGCACCCCATGGGAGGGGGGTTACTACGAGCAGTACTTC. This translates into CAGTPWEGGYYEQYF.

The chain employs TRBV25-1 and TRBJ2-6; D is ambiguous. The CDR3 length is 14 residues. The V and J ends lost 8 bases and 4 bases respectively, with 12 bases between them. Looked up from germline, CDR1 is MGHDK and CDR2 is SYGVNS. CDR3 nucleotides: TGTGCCAGCTTAACGTTACGAGGGGCCAACGTCCTGACTTTC. This gives the protein CASLTLRGANVLTF.

This clonotype has more than one count but fewer than ten. V gene TRBV7-2 combines with J gene TRBJ2-5; TRBD1 matches at 10 bases. CDR1 and CDR2 from the germline V gene are SGHTA and FQGNSA. The junction had 4 bases not matched to a gene; V was cut back by 8 bases and J by 1 base. This CDR3 spans 14 amino acids. CDR3 nucleotides: TGTGCCAGCGGGACAGGGGCAACCCAAGAGACCCAGTACTTC. Amino acids: CASGTGATQETQYF.

This clonotype was counted many times. The rearrangement joins TRBV29-1 to TRBJ1-1, with D perhaps matching TRBD1 (5 bases). This CDR3 comprises 13 residues. V was trimmed by 6 bases and J by 2 bases, leaving 13 bases between them. Per the germline V gene, CDR1 is SQVTM and CDR2 is ANQGSEA. The CDR3 region has the DNA TGCAGCGTGCCGGGACCGACTAACACTGAAGCTTTCTTT. Translation gives CSVPGPTNTEAFF.

This clonotype was counted at least ten times. V is TRBV29-1 and J is TRBJ1-1; no clear D. CDR1 is SQVTM and CDR2 is ANQGSEA in the germline V gene. This CDR3 comprises 14 residues. Trimming shortened V by 4 bases and J by 4 bases, and 16 bases separated the two germline ends. The CDR3 sequence is CSVGPSMAPTEAFF. CDR3 bases: TGCAGCGTTGGGCCCTCAATGGCCCCCACTGAAGCTTTCTTT. The variable domain in full, with the rest retrieved from reference TRBV29-1 and TRBJ1-1, is SAVISQKPSRDICQRGTSLTIQCQVDSQVTMMFWYRQQPGQSLTLIATANQGSEATYESGFVIDKFPISRPNLTFSTLTVSNMSPEDSSIYLCSVGPSMAPTEAFFGQGTRLTVV.